This TCR beta chain was profiled in a study of T cell repertoires in cytomegalovirus infection. Study details: Shared public TCR beta signatures pointed to both CMV infection and a matching HLA type. Study observations and caveats: Clonotype analysis showed dominance of the ex vivo response by HLA-C-restricted CMV-specific TCR beta clonotypes.

Each CDR3 protein is one row after TCRdb ran MiXCR on the reads. The sample gives 450,000 to 600,000 distinct CDR3 sequences, 42% of which show up once; just under 45% is in the top ten. Comments on this clonotype: The antigen remains unidentified.

The length of the CDR3 is 18 residues. The germline gives CDR1 MDHEN, CDR2 SYDVKM. V was cut by 2 bases and J by 4 bases, with 24 bases left in between. Sample: cultured PBMCs, taken from culture after CMV antigen stimulation. The J gene is TRBJ2-7, the V gene TRBV28, with a weak D call TRBD2 (6 bases). The clonotype comes from a human donor in good health (CMV status not recorded). Some clones in this sample may be carry-over from other donors' samples. Here the CDR3 reads CASSLEYLSGTSFYEQYF. The CDR3 DNA follows: TGTGCCAGCAGTTTAGAATATTTATCGGGCACTAGCTTTTACGAGCAGTACTTC.